The present T cell receptor (beta chain) was sequenced within a study of shared clonotypes between healthy human individuals. General study points: In general, naive subsets displayed greater estimated richness than memory subsets did.

On this clone: Its antigen is currently unknown.

Germline loops: CDR1 MDHEN, CDR2 SYDVKM. V lost 2 bases, J lost 8 bases, and 12 bases stayed unmatched. The CDR3 runs to 17 residues. The table came from immunoSEQ multiplex PCR; TCRdb's copy has only in-frame clones and leaves some out. The table records 2,500,000 or so clones, roughly 90% of them present only once. The sample comprised naive CD4+ T cells from PBMCs. Documented subset: CD45RA+ positively selected. V usage is TRBV28 and J usage is TRBJ2-1; 10 bases agree with TRBD2. The TCR sequence derives from a man aged 18 to 29 in good health. Some clones in this sample may be carry-over from other donors' samples. The CDR3 DNA reads TGTGCCAGCAGTTTACCCAGCGGGAGGGCCCGTTTCGATGAGCAGTTCTTC. Translating it yields CASSLPSGRARFDEQFF.